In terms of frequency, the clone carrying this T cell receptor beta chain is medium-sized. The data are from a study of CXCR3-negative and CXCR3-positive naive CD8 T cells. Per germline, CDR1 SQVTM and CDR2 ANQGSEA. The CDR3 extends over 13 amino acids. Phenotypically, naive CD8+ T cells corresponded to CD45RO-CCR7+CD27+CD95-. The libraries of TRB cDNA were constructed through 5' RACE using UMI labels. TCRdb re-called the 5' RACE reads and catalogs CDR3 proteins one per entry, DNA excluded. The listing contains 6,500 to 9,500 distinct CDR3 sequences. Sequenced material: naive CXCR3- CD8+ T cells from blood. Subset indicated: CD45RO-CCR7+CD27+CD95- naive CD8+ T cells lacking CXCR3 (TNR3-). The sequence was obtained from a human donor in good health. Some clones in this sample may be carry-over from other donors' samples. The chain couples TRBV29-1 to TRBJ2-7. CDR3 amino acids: CSVEDNDGYEQYF.